This TCR beta chain was captured in a study of blood T cell repertoires in COVID-19. Looked up from germline, CDR1 is ENHRY and CDR2 is SYGVKD. This CDR3 spans 16 amino acids. V lost 6 bases and J lost 1, with 18 bases in between. In the authors' methods: Counts of nucleated cells, estimated from reference gene primer amplification, were obtained. Repertoires were generated with immunoSEQ multiplex PCR, while TCRdb's copy carries only in-frame clones and drops some. V, J and clone size are taken as reported in that table, and D and trimming were inferred from the DNA itself. The table records some 130,000 clones, about three quarters of them present only once.

The sequencing input was peripheral blood. This TCR was sampled from a man of 80 years or more with acute or convalescent COVID-19. This chain uses TRBV10-3 with TRBJ2-5, with D possibly TRBD1 on 6 matching bases. CDR3 in DNA: TGTGCCATCAGCGGGGACCCGAGGGGGATCCAAGAGACCCAGTACTTC. Translating it yields CAISGDPRGIQETQYF.